This is a list of T cell receptor beta chains from one sample in a study of shared clonotypes between healthy human individuals. Sequencing was performed with immunoSEQ multiplex PCR; in TCRdb, only in-frame clones are kept and a portion is missing. The table lists roughly 490,000 clones, 79% of them singletons. The material sequenced was PBMCs. Source of these receptors: a middle-aged woman in good health. Some clones in this sample may be carry-over from other donors' samples. Each CDR3 is given with its conserved first and last residue.

v_call cdr3_aa
TRBV5-4 CASSLQGADYGYTF
TRBV29-1 CSGSSGTFRGNEQFF
TRBV5-1 CASSRGLAGYSYEQYF
TRBV2 CASNAGGGDTQYF
TRBV30 CAWSVIRGPVDRGYTF
TRBV19 CASSMLAGLTDTQYF
TRBV19 CASSQINQPQHF
TRBV5-1 CASSVLAGYSGNTIYF
TRBV6-5 CASSPQGGGPLEQYF
TRBV2 CASSARTSGSADTQYF
TRBV5-1 CASSLEPGPQGGYTF
TRBV9 CASSLQGGGETQYF
TRBV30 CAWSVGVANNEQFF
TRBV6-1 CASSESSGANEKLFF
TRBV7-9 CASSLQGGSGELFF
TRBV10-3 CAISTEGGNQPQHF
TRBV18 CASSPLDGERETQYF
TRBV5-4 CASSFSQANTEAFF
TRBV5-4 CASSARATVETQYF
TRBV9 CASSATGTGAYEQYF
TRBV7-8 CASSPQSGIGYEQYF
TRBV7-3 CASSLTAGGPSWETQYF
TRBV29-1 CSVTPWASGTQEDNEQFF
TRBV30 CAWTDSGTILGELFF
TRBV6-5 CASSTGHHGDGYTF
TRBV5-4 CASSLSWGSTDTQYF
TRBV18 CASSPSGRGGKGYTF
TRBV15 CATSRGPYDSGQPQHF
TRBV7-3 CASSLIHSGGTDTQYF
TRBV6-5 CASTPRPGAAGELFF
TRBV2 CASSRQGGSYEQYF
TRBV4-3 CASSQDGANTEAFF
TRBV30 CAWETWGRGADTQYF
TRBV2 CASSQLTSGANVLTF
TRBV4-1 CASSQVMPSEAFF
TRBV6-6 CASSPDRRYNQPQHF
TRBV6-1 CASSRRQDSYEQYF
TRBV19 CASASTSGRYQETQYF
TRBV18 CASSPSRDRATYEQYF
TRBV6-5 CASSYRAGRYEQYF
TRBV7-2 CASSPLRVGGYTF
TRBV11-3 CASSPRGEETQYF
TRBV28 CASSPGRKNTEAFF
TRBV29-1 CSVEASGRLRRYEQYF
TRBV6-5 CASSYTAPGVRVF
TRBV28 CASSLFGSSGDTQYF
TRBV28 CASTRGGGGSTDTQYF
TRBV28 CASSPPSLRETQYF
TRBV30 CAWSPGQGLQYF